This T cell receptor (beta chain) was identified in a study of breast tumors, draining lymph nodes, adjacent tissues. The study's findings and limits: Compared with lymph nodes, tumors were less diverse; compared with nontumor tissue, more. Tumor and nontumor repertoires were significantly more similar in luminal-like than in basal-like breast cancer. Findings are consistent with lymph node origin and intratumoral expansion of most tumor T cells.

Axillary draining lymph nodes of breast cancer patients supplied the node samples. The CDR3 sequence is 15 residues long. Germline CDR1 and CDR2: SGHTS and YDEGEE. One entry per CDR3 protein results from TCRdb running MiXCR on the multiplex PCR reads. The table records fewer than 150,000 distinct CDR3 sequences, around 20% of them present only once. This clonotype was seen a single time. Its antigen is still unknown. A junction end diverges from the germline sequence, so it may reflect a read error. This sequence joins TRBV5-8 and TRBJ1-5; a possible D gene is TRBD1 (6 bases). The TCR was taken from a female donor with breast cancer. Some clones in this sample may be carry-over from other donors' samples. The material sequenced was axillary lymph node tissue. The CDR3 spells CASSAGQTFNQLQHF. CDR3 nucleotide sequence: TGTGCCAGCAGCGCCGGACAGACGTTCAATCAGCTCCAGCATTTT.